This T cell receptor (beta chain) was found in a study of cytomegalovirus exposure and HLA in healthy donors. Overall study: Findings of an earlier analysis included some 120 million unique TCR beta sequences from roughly 190 million T cells. Study results and caveats: It was reported in a later analysis that an Asian-associated ancestry cluster showed fewer N-insertions than the approximately 670-donor mean. Generally TCR sequences proved uncommon, though certain public TCRs appeared in numerous donors.

The V segment lost 4 bases and the J segment 3 bases; nucleotides outside the gene matches: 8. Germline CDR1 SGHNT, CDR2 YYREEE (reference sequence). The CDR3 totals 16 residues. Donors were ostensibly healthy at sampling, although undocumented immune exposures were probable. This PCR relied on a set of 60 Vbeta primers and 13 Jbeta primers. Repertoires were generated with immunoSEQ multiplex PCR, while TCRdb's copy carries only in-frame clones and drops some. The data hold fewer than 200,000 clones, with roughly 80% observed a single time. With respect to this clone: The antigen is unknown.

This clonotype was obtained from a woman aged 25-40 years in good health and CMV-seropositive. The chain joins TRBV5-4 to TRBJ2-7, with 12 nucleotides matching TRBD1. Input material: PBMCs. The CDR3 spells CASSGGTGGSRYEQYF. The CDR3 DNA reads as TGTGCCAGCAGCGGCGGGACAGGGGGCAGTCGCTACGAGCAGTACTTC. The entire variable domain, with the rest obtained from reference TRBV5-4 and TRBJ2-7, is as follows: ETGVTQSPTHLIKTRGQQVTLRCSSQSGHNTVSWYQQALGQGPQFIFQYYREEENGRGNFPPRFSGLQFPNYSSELNVNALELDDSALYLCASSGGTGGSRYEQYFGPGTRLTVT.